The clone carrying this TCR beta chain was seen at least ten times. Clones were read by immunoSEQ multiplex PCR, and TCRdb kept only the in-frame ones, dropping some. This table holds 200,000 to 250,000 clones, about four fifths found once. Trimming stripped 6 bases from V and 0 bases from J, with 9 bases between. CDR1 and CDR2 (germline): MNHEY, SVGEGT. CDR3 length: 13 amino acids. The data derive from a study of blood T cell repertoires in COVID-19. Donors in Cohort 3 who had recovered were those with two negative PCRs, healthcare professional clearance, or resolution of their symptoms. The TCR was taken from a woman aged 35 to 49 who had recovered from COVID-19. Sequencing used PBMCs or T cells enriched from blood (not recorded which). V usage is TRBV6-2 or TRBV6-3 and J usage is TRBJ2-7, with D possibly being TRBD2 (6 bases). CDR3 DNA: TGTGCCAGCAGGCCTAGCGCCTCCTACGAGCAGTACTTC. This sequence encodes CASRPSASYEQYF.